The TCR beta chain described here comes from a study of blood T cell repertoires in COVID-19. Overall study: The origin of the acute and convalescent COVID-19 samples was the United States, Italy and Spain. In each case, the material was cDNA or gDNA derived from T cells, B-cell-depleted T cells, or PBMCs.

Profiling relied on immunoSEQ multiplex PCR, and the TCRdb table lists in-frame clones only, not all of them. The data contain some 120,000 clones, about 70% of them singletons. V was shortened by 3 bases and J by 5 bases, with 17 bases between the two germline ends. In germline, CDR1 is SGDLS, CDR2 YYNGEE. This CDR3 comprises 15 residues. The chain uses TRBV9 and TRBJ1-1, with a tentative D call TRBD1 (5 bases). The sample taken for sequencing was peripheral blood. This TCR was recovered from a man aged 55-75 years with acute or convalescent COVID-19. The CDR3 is CASSATGTVGTEAFF. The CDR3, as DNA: TGTGCCAGCAGCGCCACGGGGACTGTGGGGACTGAAGCTTTCTTT.